These 4 T cell receptor beta chains originate from one sample sequenced in a study of T cells in Graves' hyperthyroidism and ophthalmopathy. RNA transcripts provided the source from which TCR beta CDR3 regions were amplified. Primed by the HTBI set, a first-round RT-PCR was run on the TCR CDR3. TCRdb independently ran MiXCR on the multiplex PCR reads; one entry per CDR3 protein. The sample lists around 760,000 distinct CDR3 sequences, 30% to 40% occurring once. What was sequenced was blood. Every receptor here comes from a woman in her thirties or forties with Graves' hyperthyroidism.

Comment on this clonotype: A much larger clone sits a single nucleotide away, making a read error possible. The rearrangement joins TRBV29-1 to TRBJ1-2, with unresolved D. V lost 5 bases and J 6 bases, leaving 4 bases between the germline ends. This CDR3 has 9 amino acids. Germline CDR1 is SQVTM and CDR2 is ANQGSEA. The DNA of the CDR3 is TGCAGCGTTAAGGATGGCTACACCTTC. It is translated as CSVKDGYTF.

This clonotype has only a few counts. This chain connects TRBV15 to TRBJ1-5, with 9 bases identical to TRBD1. The germline V gene encodes CDR1 LNHNV and CDR2 YYDKDF (reference sequence). The CDR3 is 15 amino acids. With 4 bases clipped from V and 6 bases from J, the junction kept 7 bases outside the gene matches. CDR3 sequence: CATSKTDRGGQPQHF. The CDR3 nucleotides read TGTGCCACCAGCAAAACAGACAGGGGGGGTCAGCCCCAGCATTTT.

To note about this clonotype: Likely a read error: the CDR3 ends without its conserved phenylalanine or tryptophan. The chain has TRBV11-2 and TRBJ2-5, with 11 bases matching TRBD2. Trimming took 1 base from V and 5 from J; bases not matched to a gene: 6. Per germline, CDR1 SGHAT and CDR2 FQNNGV. CDR3 length: 16 amino acids. CDR3 sequence reads: CASSLGVAGGRETQYL. The CDR3 DNA follows: TGTGCCAGCAGCTTAGGGGTAGCGGGGGGGCGTGAGACCCAGTACCTC.

The V and J genes are TRBV2 and TRBJ1-6; 10 bases match TRBD1. This CDR3 has 15 amino acids. V lost 6 bases, J lost 10 bases, and 9 bases stayed unmatched. Germline assignment: CDR1 SNHLY and CDR2 FYNNEI. The CDR3 loop reads CASRDTTGGGSPLHF. In nucleotides, the CDR3 is TGTGCCAGCAGGGATACGACAGGGGGCGGATCACCCCTCCACTTT. Using reference TRBV2 and TRBJ1-6 for the parts outside the CDR3, the full variable domain is EPEVTQTPSHQVTQMGQEVILRCVPISNHLYFYWYRQILGQKVEFLVSFYNNEISEKSEIFDDQFSVERPDGSNFTLKIRSTKLEDSAMYFCASRDTTGGGSPLHFGNGTRLTVT.